Listed below are T cell receptor beta chains from one sample, sequenced in a study of OX40 agonist ivuxolimab in advanced cancers. Method: immunoSEQ multiplex PCR; TCRdb's copy keeps in-frame clones and lacks some. The repertoire holds around 57,000 clones, with approximately 80% as singletons. The source material was CD4+ or CD8+ T cells sorted from blood, sampled in a trial of the OX40 agonist ivuxolimab. These receptors all stem from an adult with an advanced solid tumor such as melanoma, head and neck, liver or kidney cancer. CDR3s include the opening cysteine and the closing phenylalanine or tryptophan. D genes are given only for firm matches. Expanded clones get a size class; other rows say once, few or many, or leave the size out.

V	length	D	J	size	CDR3	DNA
TRBV5-1	16	TRBD1	TRBJ1-3	.	CASSSGTGDSRNTIYF	TGCGCCAGCAGCTCCGGGACAGGGGATTCTAGAAACACCATATATTTT
TRBV7-9	16	.	TRBJ1-1	.	CASSSPGPQIYTEAFF	TGTGCCAGCAGCTCCCCGGGACCGCAGATTTACACTGAAGCTTTCTTT
TRBV6-5	13	.	TRBJ2-1	.	CASRTGLRNEQFF	TGTGCCAGCAGAACGGGCCTGAGGAATGAGCAGTTCTTC
TRBV6-1	12	.	TRBJ1-5	.	CASSRGGQPQHF	TGTGCCAGCAGTCGGGGTGGCCAGCCCCAGCATTTT
TRBV5-6	15	.	TRBJ2-6	.	CASRLELSGANVLTF	TGTGCCAGCAGGCTGGAGTTGTCTGGGGCCAACGTCCTGACTTTC
TRBV2	14	.	TRBJ2-5	.	CASSVQGGKETQYF	TGTGCCAGCAGTGTGCAGGGGGGGAAGGAGACCCAGTACTTC
TRBV7-2	14	TRBD1	TRBJ1-2	.	CASSGQGSAYGYTF	TGTGCCAGCAGCGGACAGGGATCGGCGTATGGCTACACCTTC
TRBV4-3	17	TRBD2	TRBJ2-5	.	CASSQNPGLAVVETQYF	TGCGCCAGCAGCCAAAACCCGGGACTAGCGGTCGTAGAGACCCAGTACTTC
TRBV19	16	.	TRBJ2-3	once	CASSIGEGLISDTQYF	TGTGCCAGTAGTATAGGAGAGGGGCTCATCTCAGATACGCAGTATTTT
TRBV20-1	11	.	TRBJ1-1	.	CSAKKNTEAFF	TGCAGTGCTAAGAAGAACACTGAAGCTTTCTTT
TRBV27	17	TRBD2	TRBJ2-3	.	CATTRLAGGYSTDTQYF	TGTGCCACCACAAGACTAGCGGGGGGATATAGCACAGATACGCAGTATTTT
TRBV5-1	15	TRBD2	TRBJ2-7	.	CASSDSGGAPLEQYF	TGCGCCAGCAGCGATAGCGGGGGGGCCCCTCTCGAGCAGTACTTC
TRBV29-1	13	.	TRBJ2-2	.	CSVRRTNTGELFF	TGCAGCGTCAGGAGGACGAACACCGGGGAGCTGTTTTTT
TRBV5-1	15	.	TRBJ1-4	.	CASTAGREFNEKLFF	TGCGCCAGCACCGCCGGACGGGAGTTTAATGAAAAACTGTTTTTT
TRBV6-1	13	.	TRBJ2-1	few	CASSSVRFDEQFF	TGTGCCAGCAGTAGCGTCCGGTTCGATGAGCAGTTCTTC
TRBV7-9	15	TRBD1	TRBJ1-3	.	CASSETGGSGNTIYF	TGTGCCAGCAGCGAAACAGGGGGCTCTGGAAACACCATATATTTT
TRBV6-5	15	.	TRBJ1-6	.	CASSYSTAHNSPLHF	TGTGCCAGCAGTTACTCGACAGCTCATAATTCACCCCTCCACTTT
TRBV5-4	15	.	TRBJ1-6	once	CASSLFQGTGSPLHF	TGTGCCAGCAGCTTGTTCCAGGGTACCGGTTCACCCCTCCACTTT
TRBV5-4	15	TRBD1	TRBJ2-3	.	CASSPGGQGSDTQYF	TGTGCCAGCAGCCCGGGGGGACAGGGGTCAGATACGCAGTATTTT
TRBV28	14	TRBD1	TRBJ1-3	.	CASSSTGGADTIYF	TGTGCCAGCAGTTCGACAGGGGGCGCGGACACCATATATTTT
TRBV11-1	13	.	TRBJ1-4	.	CASSLEVGEKLFF	TGTGCCAGCAGCTTAGAGGTTGGTGAAAAACTGTTTTTT
TRBV6-1	13	TRBD1	TRBJ2-5	.	CASRDRAQEAQYF	TGTGCCAGCAGGGACAGGGCACAAGAGGCCCAGTACTTC
TRBV7-6	16	TRBD1	TRBJ2-7	once	CASSAVMGQGAGEQYF	TGTGCCAGCAGCGCAGTTATGGGACAGGGGGCTGGCGAGCAGTACTTC
TRBV6-5	14	.	TRBJ1-2	.	CASSYGGPIGGYTF	TGTGCCAGCAGTTACGGGGGGCCCATTGGGGGCTACACCTTC
TRBV5-1	16	.	TRBJ2-5	.	CASSWGDRNTKETQYF	TGCGCCAGCAGCTGGGGGGACAGAAATACGAAAGAGACCCAGTACTTC
TRBV7-2	16	TRBD2	TRBJ2-5	.	CASSLELAGGQETQYF	TGTGCCAGCAGCTTAGAACTAGCGGGGGGCCAAGAGACCCAGTACTTC
TRBV19	16	.	TRBJ1-2	few	CASKTSSSGGWYGYTF	TGTGCCAGCAAAACCTCGTCTTCGGGGGGCTGGTATGGCTACACCTTC
TRBV19	11	.	TRBJ1-1	.	CASRMTGAAFF	TGTGCCAGTAGGATGACAGGCGCGGCTTTCTTT
TRBV7-7	19	TRBD2	TRBJ2-3	.	CASMGKKAGGPPSTDTQYF	TGTGCTAGCATGGGCAAAAAAGCGGGGGGACCCCCTAGCACAGATACGCAGTATTTT
TRBV7-2	15	TRBD1	TRBJ1-3	.	CASSLVGGRGETIYF	TGTGCCAGCAGCTTAGTAGGGGGCCGTGGGGAGACCATATATTTT
TRBV4-2	16	TRBD2	TRBJ2-3	.	CASSQGLAGSTDTQYF	TGTGCCAGCAGCCAAGGACTAGCGGGGAGCACAGATACGCAGTATTTT
TRBV29-1	13	TRBD1	TRBJ2-4	.	CSANRGLGNIQYF	TGCAGCGCCAACAGGGGGCTGGGAAACATTCAGTACTTC
TRBV6-5	15	.	TRBJ2-3	.	CASSYGGRYTDTQYF	TGTGCCAGCAGTTACGGGGGCAGGTACACAGATACGCAGTATTTT
TRBV25-1	14	TRBD1	TRBJ1-2	.	CASSVGQGVYGYTF	TGTGCCAGCAGTGTTGGACAGGGGGTCTATGGCTACACCTTC
TRBV5-4	14	.	TRBJ1-4	.	CASSSRPTGEKLFF	TGTGCCAGCAGCTCTAGGCCCACGGGTGAAAAACTGTTTTTT
TRBV6-5	16	.	TRBJ1-3	.	CASSYSREPSGNTIYF	TGTGCCAGCAGTTACTCGAGGGAGCCATCTGGAAACACCATATATTTT
TRBV6-1	14	TRBD2	TRBJ2-7	once	CASTTSGSSYEQYF	TGTGCCAGCACGACTAGCGGGTCCTCCTACGAGCAGTACTTC
TRBV6-5	15	.	TRBJ1-1	.	CASFSLGGLGTEAFF	TGTGCCAGCTTTAGCCTGGGGGGGCTGGGGACTGAAGCTTTCTTT
TRBV18	17	.	TRBJ2-3	.	CASSPELAASSTDTQYF	TGTGCCAGCTCACCAGAACTAGCAGCGTCTAGCACAGATACGCAGTATTTT
TRBV21-1	17	.	TRBJ1-1	.	CASSNQTPGTGGGEAFF	TGTGCCAGCAGCAACCAAACCCCCGGGACAGGGGGCGGTGAAGCTTTCTTT
TRBV28	13	TRBD1	TRBJ1-2	.	CASSLTGEHGYTF	TGTGCCAGCAGTTTAACAGGGGAGCATGGCTACACCTTC
TRBV2	14	TRBD1	TRBJ1-2	.	CASSIGQAGYGYTF	TGTGCCAGCAGTATCGGACAGGCCGGCTATGGCTACACCTTC
TRBV19	13	TRBD1	TRBJ1-4	once	CASSKGAGEKLFF	TGTGCCAGTAGTAAGGGGGCCGGTGAAAAACTGTTTTTT
TRBV7-6	14	TRBD1	TRBJ1-2	.	CASSMGTGAGGYTF	TGTGCCAGCAGCATGGGGACAGGGGCAGGTGGCTACACCTTC
TRBV5-6	17	.	TRBJ1-5	few	CASSLGSGVGGNQPQHF	TGTGCCAGCAGCTTGGGTAGTGGGGTGGGGGGCAATCAGCCCCAGCATTTT